This passage covers 13 T cell receptor beta chains from one sample sequenced in a study of T cell changes during pregnancy in multiple sclerosis. Sequenced by immunoSEQ multiplex PCR; TCRdb stores in-frame clones only, minus some. The sample has tens of thousands of clones, approximately 94% seen once. The sample consisted of peripheral blood, taken in the third trimester of pregnancy. These receptors were obtained from a female donor with multiple sclerosis, enrolled in a pregnancy study.

The CDR3 coding sequence is TGTGCCTGGAGTCCCCCCAGCCTCAGGGAGGCGCAGTATTTT. Translating it yields CAWSPPSLREAQYF. The rearrangement uses TRBV30 and TRBJ2-3; perhaps TRBD2 as D (6 bases). This CDR3 region has 14 residues. Trimming shortened V by 2 bases and J by 10 bases, and 19 bases separated the two germline ends. The germline gives CDR1 GTSNPN, CDR2 SVGIG (reference sequence).

This chain uses TRBV14 with TRBJ1-1; D unclear. The CDR3 consists of 15 residues. V was cut by 0 bases and J by 4 bases, with 12 bases left in between. CDR1 is SGHDN and CDR2 is FVKESK in the germline V gene. This chain's CDR3 is CASSQEGMGSTEAFF. CDR3 in DNA: TGTGCCAGCAGCCAAGAGGGGATGGGGAGCACTGAAGCTTTCTTT.

The rearrangement uses TRBV28 and TRBJ1-1, with D possibly TRBD1 on 6 matching bases. This CDR3 is 14 amino acids long. Germline V gene data show CDR1 as MDHEN and CDR2 as SYDVKM. Trimming removed 3 bases at V and 4 bases at J, with 12 bases between. The CDR3 reads CASSLGRGGTEAFF. DNA for the CDR3: TGTGCCAGCAGTTTGGGCAGGGGTGGCACTGAAGCTTTCTTT.

This chain joins TRBV4-2 and TRBJ2-1; tentative D call: TRBD2 (7 bases). Germline lookup yields CDR1 LGHNA and CDR2 YNFKEQ. The CDR3 contains 14 residues. V was shortened by 0 bases and J by 8 bases, with 11 bases between the two germline ends. The CDR3 region is CASSQDGGADEQFF. CDR3 bases: TGTGCCAGCAGCCAAGATGGGGGGGCCGATGAGCAGTTCTTC.

V is TRBV9 and J is TRBJ2-7; 12 bases agree with TRBD1. The length of the CDR3 is 15 residues. The ends lost 0 bases at V and 7 bases at J; junction bases unmatched: 5. The germline gives CDR1 SGDLS, CDR2 YYNGEE. CDR3 sequence reads: CASSVDGDRGQEQYF. Written as DNA, the CDR3 is TGTGCCAGCAGCGTAGATGGGGACAGGGGGCAAGAGCAGTACTTC.

V gene TRBV29-1 combines with J gene TRBJ1-1, with a tentative D call TRBD1 (6 bases). CDR1 SQVTM and CDR2 ANQGSEA come from the germline V gene. V lost 5 bases, J lost 6 bases, and 22 bases lay in between. The CDR3 sequence is 15 residues long. CDR3 coding DNA: TGCAGCGTTTCAAAGACAGGCCGCAATCAGGCTGAAGCTTTCTTT. Encoded protein: CSVSKTGRNQAEAFF.

V is TRBV28 and J is TRBJ1-3, with 7 bases aligning to TRBD1. Trimming at V came to 5 bases and at J to 0 bases, leaving 10 bases not matched to a gene. The length of the CDR3 is 17 residues. From germline, CDR1 is MDHEN and CDR2 SYDVKM. The CDR3 is CASSTMRGPGSGNTIYF. The CDR3 region has the DNA TGTGCCAGCAGTACTATGAGGGGGCCTGGCTCTGGAAACACCATATATTTT.

The J gene is TRBJ2-7, the V gene TRBV4-1; 9 bases agree with TRBD1. V lost 4 bases and J lost 4; bases outside the gene matches: 11. Germline CDR1 reads MGHRA; CDR2 reads YSYEKL. This CDR3 contains 16 residues. The CDR3 nucleotides are TGCGCCAGCAGCCTTCAAGGGGGACAGGGTCTGTACGAGCAGTACTTC. Protein product: CASSLQGGQGLYEQYF.

This chain joins TRBV29-1 and TRBJ2-1; 7 nucleotides agree with TRBD2. Germline assignment: CDR1 SQVTM and CDR2 ANQGSEA. With V trimmed by 6 bases and J by 4 bases, 9 bases remained unmatched. This CDR3 region has 14 residues. This CDR3 reads CSVAGLGLYNEQFF. Written as DNA, the CDR3 is TGCAGCGTGGCCGGACTAGGGTTGTACAATGAGCAGTTCTTC.

This chain joins TRBV2 and TRBJ2-5, with 10 bases fitting TRBD1. The trim removed 7 bases at V and 2 bases at J, leaving 7 bases unmatched. Germline CDR1 is SNHLY and CDR2 is FYNNEI. This CDR3 is 15 amino acids long. The CDR3 region is CASTGQGVKQETQYF. The CDR3 DNA sequence: TGTGCCAGCACCGGACAGGGGGTAAAACAAGAGACCCAGTACTTC.

This clone has only one observation. The chain uses TRBV28 and TRBJ1-1; 9 nucleotides align to TRBD1. This CDR3 is 13 amino acids long. Losses at the gene ends were 11 bases for V and 6 bases for J; bases not matched to a gene: 10. Germline CDR1 MDHEN, CDR2 SYDVKM. The CDR3 sequence: CASQGARGSEAFF. The DNA of the CDR3 is TGTGCCTCACAGGGGGCTAGGGGATCTGAAGCTTTCTTT.

J is TRBJ2-7 and V is TRBV5-1, with D possibly matching TRBD1 (5 bases). In germline, CDR1 is SGHRS, CDR2 YFSETQ. The CDR3 runs to 13 residues. Trimming removed 3 bases from V and 3 bases from J, with 10 bases in between. This CDR3 reads CASSSGAYYEQYF. The CDR3 DNA is TGCGCCAGCAGCTCTGGGGCCTACTACGAGCAGTACTTC.

J is TRBJ2-2 and V is TRBV12-2; the tabulated D call, TRBD1, remains unverified against the DNA. TRBV12-2 is recorded as a pseudogene. This CDR3 is built from 12 residues. CDR3 in DNA: TGTGCAAGTCACTTGGGCGCCGGGGAGCTGTTTTTT. This translates into CASHLGAGELFF.